Below are 27 T cell receptor beta chains sequenced from a single sample in a study of monozygotic twins with inflammatory bowel disease. After re-calling the 5' RACE reads, TCRdb lists one entry per CDR3 protein, DNA absent. With approximately 200,000 distinct CDR3 sequences in the sample, the ten largest clones hold approximately 1.5%. The sample comprised blood. The receptors were gathered from a human donor with ulcerative colitis or Crohn's disease, or a healthy co-twin of an affected twin (not recorded which).

This chain joins TRBV7-6 and TRBJ2-1; without DNA, the TCRdb call of TRBD1 cannot be checked. CDR1 and CDR2 from the germline V gene are SGHVS and FNYEAQ. The CDR3 consists of 16 residues. The CDR3 region is CASSSFGGLLYNEQFF.

The chain recombines TRBV3-1 with TRBJ2-1; TCRdb lists TRBD1, though no DNA is available to test this call. This CDR3 is 14 amino acids long. Germline V gives CDR1 LGHDT, CDR2 YNNKEL (reference sequence). CDR3 in amino acids: CASSQGGQGNEQFF.

This chain uses TRBV27 with TRBJ1-1; there is no DNA to check the TCRdb D call of TRBD1. Germline CDR1 is MNHEY and CDR2 is SMNVEV (reference sequence). CDR3 length: 14 residues. CDR3 sequence: CASSPGPRNTEAFF.

This rearrangement joins TRBV7-6 to TRBJ2-2. The CDR3 sequence is 14 residues long. Germline CDR1 SGHVS, CDR2 FNYEAQ. The CDR3 loop reads CASSPMYSTGELFF.

The rearrangement links TRBV9 to TRBJ2-3; lacking DNA, the TRBD1 call made by TCRdb goes unchecked. The CDR3 runs to 14 residues. CDR1 is SGDLS, CDR2 YYNGEE, per germline. CDR3 amino acids: CASSSQGDTDTQYF.

The rearrangement uses TRBV9 and TRBJ1-2; the D call of TRBD1 rests on TCRdb alone, since no DNA is present to check it. In germline, CDR1 is SGDLS, CDR2 YYNGEE. CDR3 size: 15 residues. CDR3 amino acids: CASSAGQGGSYGYTF.

The V call is TRBV20-1, the J call TRBJ1-5; no DNA is available, so the TRBD1 call from TCRdb remains unchecked. The CDR3 loop spans 12 amino acids. Per germline, CDR1 DFQATT and CDR2 SNEGSKA (reference sequence). This CDR3 reads CSVSAGDQPQHF.

The V and J genes are TRBV7-2 and TRBJ2-5; TCRdb gives TRBD1 as the D gene, but with no DNA this cannot be confirmed. Germline CDR1 reads SGHTA; CDR2 reads FQGNSA. The CDR3 spans 14 residues. CDR3 loop: CASSATGPGRTQYF.

V and J are TRBV2 and TRBJ1-2; no DNA is available, so the TRBD1 call from TCRdb remains unchecked. CDR3 length equals 14 residues. CDR1 SNHLY and CDR2 FYNNEI come from the germline V gene. CDR3 loop: CASSEGAALDGYTF.

The chain has TRBV7-2 and TRBJ1-3; TCRdb proposes TRBD1, but this gene call is untestable without DNA. In germline, CDR1 is SGHTA, CDR2 FQGNSA. The CDR3 is made up of 18 amino acids. CDR3 region: CASSLRPSPAGVGNTIYF.

This chain uses TRBV6-5 with TRBJ2-5; TCRdb's D call of TRBD1 is untestable without DNA. This CDR3 is built from 12 residues. From germline, CDR1 is MNHEY and CDR2 SVGAGI. The CDR3 is CASSYGRGAQYF.

The chain carries TRBV20-1 and TRBJ1-5; TCRdb outputs TRBD1, but without DNA this stays unchecked. CDR1 is DFQATT and CDR2 is SNEGSKA in the germline V gene (reference sequence). This CDR3 comprises 14 residues. CDR3 protein: CSARVQGPDQPQHF.

V and J are TRBV20-1 and TRBJ2-7; the TRBD1 assignment by TCRdb is unverifiable without DNA. Germline CDR1 is DFQATT and CDR2 is SNEGSKA (reference sequence). The CDR3 spans 14 residues. This CDR3 reads CSVAGQSSSYEQYF.

The V gene is TRBV6-1, the J gene TRBJ1-4; TCRdb calls TRBD1, which cannot be checked without DNA. The CDR3 spans 15 residues. Germline loops: CDR1 MNHNS, CDR2 SASEGT. CDR3 in amino acids: CASSQPGQGGEKLFF.

The rearrangement links TRBV5-1 to TRBJ2-6; the TCRdb call, TRBD1, lacks DNA for checking. CDR1 is SGHRS, CDR2 YFSETQ, per germline. The CDR3 covers 17 residues. The CDR3 sequence: CASSSDPPGTGANVLTF.

The chain carries TRBV25-1 and TRBJ2-1; TCRdb designates TRBD1, a call that cannot be tested without DNA. This CDR3 region has 13 residues. From germline, CDR1 is MGHDK and CDR2 SYGVNS. The CDR3 region is CASRGTQRNEQFF.

This chain joins TRBV5-1 and TRBJ1-5. Germline assignment: CDR1 SGHRS and CDR2 YFSETQ. The CDR3 is made up of 14 amino acids. The CDR3 sequence is CASSLDGVTQPQHF.

The CDR3 spells CASSIGIQLIKPQHF. The chain couples TRBV19 to TRBJ1-5. This CDR3 spans 15 amino acids. From germline, CDR1 is LNHDA and CDR2 SQIVND (reference sequence).

V and J are TRBV7-2 and TRBJ2-3; TCRdb selects TRBD1, and the lack of DNA leaves this call unchecked. Per germline, CDR1 SGHTA and CDR2 FQGNSA. This CDR3 comprises 15 residues. Here the CDR3 reads CASSRASGRTDTQYF.

The V and J genes are TRBV29-1 and TRBJ1-1; the D call from TCRdb, TRBD1, cannot be confirmed without DNA. CDR3 length: 17 amino acids. Germline V lookup: CDR1 SQVTM, CDR2 ANQGSEA. The CDR3 is CSVDEGAFQVGSTEAFF.

This sequence joins TRBV29-1 and TRBJ1-1. Germline V gene data show CDR1 as SQVTM and CDR2 as ANQGSEA. The CDR3 extends over 11 amino acids. CDR3 in amino acids: CSVAWDTEAFF.

The rearrangement uses TRBV13 and TRBJ1-1. The CDR3 extends over 16 amino acids. Germline V gene sequence: CDR1 PRHDT, CDR2 FYEKMQ (reference sequence). The CDR3 is CASSFVLWRVDTEAFF.

This chain connects TRBV15 to TRBJ2-7; without DNA, the TCRdb call of TRBD1 cannot be checked. The length of the CDR3 is 15 residues. The germline V gene has CDR1 LNHNV and CDR2 YYDKDF (reference sequence). This CDR3 is CATSSLQGDDYEQYF.

This chain links TRBV7-9 with TRBJ1-5. The CDR3 sequence is 17 residues long. Germline values: CDR1 SEHNR, CDR2 FQNEAQ (reference sequence). CDR3: CASSRTGGDFSNQPQHF. The full variable domain, rest sourced from reference TRBV7-9 and TRBJ1-5, is DTGVSQNPRHKITKRGQNVTFRCDPISEHNRLYWYRQTLGQGPEFLTYFQNEAQLEKSRLLSDRFSAERPKGSFSTLEIQRTEQGDSAMYLCASSRTGGDFSNQPQHFGDGTRLSIL.

The rearrangement uses TRBV6-4 and TRBJ2-2. The CDR3 extends over 13 amino acids. Germline V lookup: CDR1 MRHNA, CDR2 SNTAGT. The CDR3 reads CASSQVGTGELFF.

This CDR3 reads CASSLTPGAYEQYF. V and J are TRBV7-9 and TRBJ2-7; TCRdb indicates TRBD1, and absent DNA this call remains unverified. Germline values: CDR1 SEHNR, CDR2 FQNEAQ (reference sequence). CDR3 length: 14 residues.

The gene calls are TRBV5-1 and TRBJ2-3; there is no DNA to check the TCRdb D call of TRBD1. This CDR3 has 15 residues. Germline V CDR1 and CDR2: SGHRS, YFSETQ. The CDR3 sequence is CASSLRQGATDTQYF.